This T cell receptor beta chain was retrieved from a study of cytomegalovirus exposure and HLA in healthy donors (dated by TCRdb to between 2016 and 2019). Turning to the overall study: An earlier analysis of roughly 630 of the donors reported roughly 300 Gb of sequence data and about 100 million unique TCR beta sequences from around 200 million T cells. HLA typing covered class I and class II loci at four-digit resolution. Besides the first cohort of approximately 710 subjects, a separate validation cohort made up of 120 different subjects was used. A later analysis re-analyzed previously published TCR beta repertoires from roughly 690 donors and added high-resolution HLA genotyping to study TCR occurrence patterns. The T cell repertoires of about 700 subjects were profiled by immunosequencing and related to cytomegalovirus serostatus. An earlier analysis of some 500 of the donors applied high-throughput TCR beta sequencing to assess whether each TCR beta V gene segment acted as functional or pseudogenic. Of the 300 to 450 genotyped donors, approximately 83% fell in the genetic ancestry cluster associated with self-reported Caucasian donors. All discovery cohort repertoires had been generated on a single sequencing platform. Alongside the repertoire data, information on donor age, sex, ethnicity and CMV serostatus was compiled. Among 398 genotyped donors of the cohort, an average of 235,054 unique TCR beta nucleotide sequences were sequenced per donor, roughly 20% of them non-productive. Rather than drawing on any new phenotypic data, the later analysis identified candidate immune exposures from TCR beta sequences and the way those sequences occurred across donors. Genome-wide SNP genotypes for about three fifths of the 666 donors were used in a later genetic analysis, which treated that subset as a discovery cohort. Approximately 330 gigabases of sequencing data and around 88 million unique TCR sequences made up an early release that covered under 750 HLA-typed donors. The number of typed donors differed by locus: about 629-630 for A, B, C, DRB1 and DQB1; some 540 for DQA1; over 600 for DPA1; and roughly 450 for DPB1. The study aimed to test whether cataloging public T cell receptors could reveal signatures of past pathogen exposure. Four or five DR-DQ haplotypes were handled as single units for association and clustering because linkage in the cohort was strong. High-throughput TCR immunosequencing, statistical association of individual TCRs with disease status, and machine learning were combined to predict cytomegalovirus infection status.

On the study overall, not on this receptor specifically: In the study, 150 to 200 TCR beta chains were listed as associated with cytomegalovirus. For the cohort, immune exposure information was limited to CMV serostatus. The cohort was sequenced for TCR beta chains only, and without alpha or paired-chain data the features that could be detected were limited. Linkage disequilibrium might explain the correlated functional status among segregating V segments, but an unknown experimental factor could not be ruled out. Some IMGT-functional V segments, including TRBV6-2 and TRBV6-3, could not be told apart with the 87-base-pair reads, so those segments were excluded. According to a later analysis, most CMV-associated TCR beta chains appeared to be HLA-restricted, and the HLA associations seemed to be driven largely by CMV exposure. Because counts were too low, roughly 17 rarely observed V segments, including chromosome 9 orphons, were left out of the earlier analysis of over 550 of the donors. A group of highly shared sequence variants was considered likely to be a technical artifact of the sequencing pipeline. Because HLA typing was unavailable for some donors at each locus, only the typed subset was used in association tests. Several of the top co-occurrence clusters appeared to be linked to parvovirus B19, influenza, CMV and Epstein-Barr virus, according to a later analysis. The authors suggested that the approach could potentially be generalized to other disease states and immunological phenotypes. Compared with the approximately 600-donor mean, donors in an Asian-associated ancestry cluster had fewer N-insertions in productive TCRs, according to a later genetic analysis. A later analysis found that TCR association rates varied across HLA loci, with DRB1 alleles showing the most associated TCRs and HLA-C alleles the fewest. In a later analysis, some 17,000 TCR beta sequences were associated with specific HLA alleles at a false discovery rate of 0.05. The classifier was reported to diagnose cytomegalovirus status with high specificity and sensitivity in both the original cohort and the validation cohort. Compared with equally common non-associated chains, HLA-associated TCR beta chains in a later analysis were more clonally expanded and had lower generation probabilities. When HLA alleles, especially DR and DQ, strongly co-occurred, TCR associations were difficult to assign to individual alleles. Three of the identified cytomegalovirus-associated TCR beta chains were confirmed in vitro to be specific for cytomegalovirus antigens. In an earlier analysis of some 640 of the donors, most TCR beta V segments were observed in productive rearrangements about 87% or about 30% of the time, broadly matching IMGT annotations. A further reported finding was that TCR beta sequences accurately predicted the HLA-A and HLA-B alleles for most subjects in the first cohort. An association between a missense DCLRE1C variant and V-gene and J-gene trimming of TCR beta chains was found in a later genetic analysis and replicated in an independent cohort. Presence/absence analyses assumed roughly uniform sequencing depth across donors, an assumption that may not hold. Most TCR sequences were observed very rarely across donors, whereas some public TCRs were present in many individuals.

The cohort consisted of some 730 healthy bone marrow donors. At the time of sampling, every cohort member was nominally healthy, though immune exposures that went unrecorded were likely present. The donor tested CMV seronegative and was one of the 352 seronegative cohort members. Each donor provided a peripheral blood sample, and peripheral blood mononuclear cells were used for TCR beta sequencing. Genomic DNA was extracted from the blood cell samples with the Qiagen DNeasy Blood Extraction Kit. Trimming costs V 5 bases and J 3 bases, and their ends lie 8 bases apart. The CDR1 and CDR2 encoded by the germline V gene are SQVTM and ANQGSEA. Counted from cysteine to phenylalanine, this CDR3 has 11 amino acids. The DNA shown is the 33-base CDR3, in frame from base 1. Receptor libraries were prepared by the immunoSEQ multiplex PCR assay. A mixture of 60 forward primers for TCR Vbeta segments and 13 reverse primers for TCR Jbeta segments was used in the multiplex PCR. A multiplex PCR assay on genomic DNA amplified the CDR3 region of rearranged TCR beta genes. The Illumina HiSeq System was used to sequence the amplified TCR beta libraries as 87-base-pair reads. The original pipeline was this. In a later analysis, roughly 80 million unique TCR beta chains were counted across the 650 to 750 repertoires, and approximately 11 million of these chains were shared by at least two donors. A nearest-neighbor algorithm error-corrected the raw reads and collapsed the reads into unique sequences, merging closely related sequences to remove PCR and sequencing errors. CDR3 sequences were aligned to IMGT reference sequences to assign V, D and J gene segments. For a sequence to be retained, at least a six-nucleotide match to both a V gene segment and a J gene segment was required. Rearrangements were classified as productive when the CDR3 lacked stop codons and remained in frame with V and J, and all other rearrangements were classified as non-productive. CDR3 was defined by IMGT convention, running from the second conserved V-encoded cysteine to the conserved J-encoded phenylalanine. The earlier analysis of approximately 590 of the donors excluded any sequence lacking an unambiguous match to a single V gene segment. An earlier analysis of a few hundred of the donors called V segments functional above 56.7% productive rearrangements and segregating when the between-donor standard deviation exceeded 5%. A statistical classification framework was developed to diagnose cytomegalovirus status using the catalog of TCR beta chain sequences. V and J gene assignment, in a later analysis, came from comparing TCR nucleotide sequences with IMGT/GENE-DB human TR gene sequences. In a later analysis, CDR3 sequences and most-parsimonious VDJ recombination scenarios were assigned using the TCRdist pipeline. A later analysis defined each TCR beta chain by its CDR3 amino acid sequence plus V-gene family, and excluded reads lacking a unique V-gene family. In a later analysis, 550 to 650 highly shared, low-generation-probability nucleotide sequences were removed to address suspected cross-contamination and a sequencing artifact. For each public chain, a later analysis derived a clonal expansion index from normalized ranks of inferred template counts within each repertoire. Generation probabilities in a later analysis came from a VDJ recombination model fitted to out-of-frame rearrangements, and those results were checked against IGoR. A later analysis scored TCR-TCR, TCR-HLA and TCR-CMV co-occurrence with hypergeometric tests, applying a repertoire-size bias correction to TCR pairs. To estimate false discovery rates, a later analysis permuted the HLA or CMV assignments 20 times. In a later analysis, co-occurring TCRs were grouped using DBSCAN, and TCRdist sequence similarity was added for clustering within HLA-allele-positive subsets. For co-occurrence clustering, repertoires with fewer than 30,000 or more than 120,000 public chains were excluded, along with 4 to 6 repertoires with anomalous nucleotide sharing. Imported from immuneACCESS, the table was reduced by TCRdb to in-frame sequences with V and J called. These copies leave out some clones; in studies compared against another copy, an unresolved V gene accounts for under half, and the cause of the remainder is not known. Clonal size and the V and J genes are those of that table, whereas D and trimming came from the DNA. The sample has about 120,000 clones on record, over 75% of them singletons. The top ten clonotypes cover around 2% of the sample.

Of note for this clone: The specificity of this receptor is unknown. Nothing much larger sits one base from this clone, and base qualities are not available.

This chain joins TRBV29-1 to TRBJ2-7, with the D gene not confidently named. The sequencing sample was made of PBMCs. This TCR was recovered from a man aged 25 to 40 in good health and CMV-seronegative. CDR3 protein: CSVSRNYEQYF. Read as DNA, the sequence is TGCAGCGTTAGCCGAAACTACGAGCAGTACTTC.